Following are 12 T cell receptor beta chains from one sample sequenced in a study of shared clonotypes between healthy human individuals. The table came from immunoSEQ multiplex PCR; TCRdb's copy has only in-frame clones and leaves some out. The table lists roughly 2.1 million clones, 90% to 95% of them singletons, with 1.5% to 2% in the top ten. Naive CD8 populations comprised CD45RO-negative cells positively selected for CCR7, excluding terminally differentiated effector memory CD45RA+ cells. Sequencing was carried out using naive CD8+ T cells from PBMCs. These receptors were obtained from a man aged 18 to 30 in good health. Some clones in this sample may be carry-over from other donors' samples.

The chain is built from TRBV6-1 and TRBJ1-2; 8 bases line up with TRBD1. Looked up from germline, CDR1 is MNHNS and CDR2 is SASEGT. Trimming removed 1 base from V and 8 bases from J; junction bases left unmatched: 9. This CDR3 is built from 15 residues. The CDR3 protein is CASSEGAGGVRGYTF. The CDR3 bases are TGTGCCAGCAGTGAAGGAGCAGGGGGCGTGAGGGGCTACACCTTC.

The chain employs TRBV5-8 and TRBJ2-7; 10 bases fit TRBD2. Germline V gene sequence: CDR1 SGHTS, CDR2 YDEGEE. The CDR3 spans 15 residues. The junction had 7 bases not matched to a gene; V was cut back by 0 bases and J by 7 bases. The CDR3 sequence is CASSLGASGSVEQYF. CDR3 coding DNA: TGTGCCAGCAGCTTGGGGGCTAGCGGGAGCGTTGAGCAGTACTTC.

This chain links TRBV9 with TRBJ2-4, with TRBD1 matching 9 bases. The ends lost 3 bases at V and 13 bases at J; junction bases unmatched: 5. The germline gives CDR1 SGDLS, CDR2 YYNGEE. The CDR3 has 12 residues. This chain's CDR3 is CASSAGQGPQYF. The CDR3 nucleotides read TGTGCCAGCAGCGCGGGACAGGGACCACAGTACTTC.

V is TRBV5-5 and J is TRBJ1-1, with D perhaps TRBD1 (5 bases). V lost 3 bases and J 3 bases, leaving 27 bases between the germline ends. Germline assignment: CDR1 SGHKS and CDR2 YYEKEE (reference sequence). This CDR3 has 19 amino acids. The CDR3, as DNA: TGTGCCAGCAGCTCGGGACCTCTACAAATGGCTGCGATGGACACTGAAGCTTTCTTT. This encodes CASSSGPLQMAAMDTEAFF.

In DNA form, the CDR3 reads TGTGCCAGCATATCCGGGACAGGGGGAGTCACCGGGGAGCTGTTTTTT. Its translation: CASISGTGGVTGELFF. The chain couples TRBV28 to TRBJ2-2; 11 nucleotides align to TRBD1. The J segment lost 4 bases and the V segment lost 7 bases, leaving 8 bases of the junction unmatched. This CDR3 region has 16 residues. Germline CDR1 reads MDHEN; CDR2 reads SYDVKM. The full variable domain, with the rest looked up from reference TRBV28 and TRBJ2-2, is DVKVTQSSRYLVKRTGEKVFLECVQDMDHENMFWYRQDPGLGLRLIYFSYDVKMKEKGDIPEGYSVSREKKERFSLILESASTNQTSMYLCASISGTGGVTGELFFGEGSRLTVL.

The rearrangement joins TRBV29-1 to TRBJ2-2, with D possibly being TRBD2 (6 bases). The CDR3 consists of 16 residues. Germline V gene sequence: CDR1 SQVTM, CDR2 ANQGSEA. Trimming stripped 0 bases from V and 6 bases from J, with 17 bases between. CDR3 sequence reads: CSVEDGGLASAGELFF. In DNA form, the CDR3 reads TGCAGCGTTGAAGACGGGGGTCTAGCGTCGGCCGGGGAGCTGTTTTTT.

The J gene is TRBJ2-1, the V gene TRBV13; D remains ambiguous. The germline V gene has CDR1 PRHDT and CDR2 FYEKMQ (reference sequence). This CDR3 spans 14 amino acids. Trimming left V 10 bases short and J 2 bases short, with 15 bases between. The CDR3 region is CATRAMGTYNEQFF. In DNA form, the CDR3 reads TGTGCCACACGGGCTATGGGCACCTACAATGAGCAGTTCTTC.

The chain couples TRBV28 to TRBJ1-2; D unresolved. CDR3 size: 12 residues. Germline V gene data show CDR1 as MDHEN and CDR2 as SYDVKM. The V end was cut by 3 bases, the J end by 7 bases, with 9 bases between. DNA of the CDR3: TGTGCCAGCAGTTTTCCGCCAGGTGGCTACACCTTC. The encoded protein is CASSFPPGGYTF.

The J gene is TRBJ2-7, the V gene TRBV14; 13 bases fit TRBD2. The CDR3 sequence is 14 residues long. Losses at the gene ends were 8 bases for V and 3 bases for J; bases not matched to a gene: 4. Germline values: CDR1 SGHDN, CDR2 FVKESK. In DNA form, the CDR3 reads TGTGCCAGCGGACTAGCGGGAGTTAGCTACGAGCAGTACTTC. Amino acids: CASGLAGVSYEQYF.

Details on this clone: The same CDR3 arises from other DNA sequences in this sample as well. The chain uses TRBV27 and TRBJ2-1, with a weak D call TRBD1 (6 bases). The CDR3 loop spans 13 amino acids. Germline loops: CDR1 MNHEY, CDR2 SMNVEV (reference sequence). V lost 5 bases, J lost 4 bases, and 9 bases lay in between. CDR3 protein: CASSTTGYNEQFF. Written as DNA, the CDR3 is TGTGCCAGCAGTACGACAGGTTACAATGAGCAGTTCTTC.

The chain uses TRBV28 and TRBJ2-7; D remains ambiguous. Germline V CDR1 and CDR2: MDHEN, SYDVKM. Trimming removed 1 base from V and 2 bases from J, with 9 bases in between. This CDR3 has 14 residues. The CDR3 sequence: CASSLFPDTYEQYF. The DNA of the CDR3 is TGTGCCAGCAGTTTATTCCCGGATACCTACGAGCAGTACTTC.

The chain combines TRBV18 with TRBJ2-2, with 10 bases fitting TRBD2. Germline V gene lookup returns CDR1 KGHSH and CDR2 LQKENI. V shed 2 bases, J shed 4 bases, and the junction held 4 bases outside the gene matches. The CDR3 is made up of 16 amino acids. CDR3 sequence reads: CASSPLAGGGTGELFF. Written as DNA, the CDR3 is TGTGCCAGCTCACCATTAGCGGGAGGAGGCACCGGGGAGCTGTTTTTT. The variable domain in full, completed from reference TRBV18 and TRBJ2-2, reads NAGVMQNPRHLVRRRGQEARLRCSPMKGHSHVYWYRQLPEEGLKFMVYLQKENIIDESGMPKERFSAEFPKEGPSILRIQQVVRGDSAAYFCASSPLAGGGTGELFFGEGSRLTVL.